Detailed here is one T cell receptor (beta chain). What it binds is unknown. Primers included in the PCR were 60 Vbeta and 13 Jbeta primers. Generated by immunoSEQ multiplex PCR, the TCRdb table keeps only in-frame clones and is missing some. This table holds about 83,000 clones, 70% to 75% found once. The CDR3 spans 13 residues. Trimming removed 3 bases from V and 4 bases from J, with 9 bases in between. CDR1 and CDR2 (germline): LNHDA, SQIVND (reference sequence). This entry belongs to a study of cytomegalovirus exposure and HLA in healthy donors. Broader study findings: Reportedly, fewer N-insertions than the roughly 700-donor mean appeared in an Asian-associated ancestry cluster in a later analysis. Highest at DRB1 and lowest at HLA-C, TCR association rates differed among HLA loci in a later analysis.

Donors consisted of healthy bone marrow donors. Sequences were obtained from PBMCs. The chain recombines TRBV19 with TRBJ1-1; D perhaps matches TRBD1 (6 bases). The receptor was isolated from a man between 60 and 75 years old in good health and CMV-seronegative. CDR3 protein: CASSMNRATEAFF. The CDR3 DNA is TGTGCCAGTAGTATGAACAGGGCCACTGAAGCTTTCTTT. The full variable domain, with the rest looked up from reference TRBV19 and TRBJ1-1, is DGGITQSPKYLFRKEGQNVTLSCEQNLNHDAMYWYRQDPGQGLRLIYYSQIVNDFQKGDIAEGYSVSREKKESFPLTVTSAQKNPTAFYLCASSMNRATEAFFGQGTRLTVV.